This TCR beta chain was captured by sequencing in a study of T cell changes during pregnancy in multiple sclerosis. Data came from immunoSEQ multiplex PCR; TCRdb stores just in-frame clones and leaves some out. The sample has roughly 100,000 clones; around 93% are singletons. The CDR3 runs 14 residues. Germline V gene sequence: CDR1 LNHDA, CDR2 SQIVND (reference sequence). V shed 9 bases, J shed 4 bases, and the junction held 9 bases outside the gene matches. The sequence derives from a female donor with multiple sclerosis, enrolled in a pregnancy study. Sequenced material: peripheral blood, taken after pregnancy. The chain links TRBV19 to TRBJ2-5; 9 positions agree with TRBD2. CDR3 nucleotides: TGTGCCAGACCTAGTAGCGGGAGAGGAGAGACCCAGTACTTC. Amino acids: CARPSSGRGETQYF.